Each of the 18 T cell receptor beta chains below was sequenced from the same sample in a study of blood T cells in healthy people across ages. For the second PCR, which ran for about 6 to 12 cycles, a sample-barcoded 5' primer and a J-beta primer mix were used. TCRdb called the 5' RACE reads again in MiXCR, with one record for every CDR3 protein. The table records hundreds of thousands of distinct CDR3 sequences, about 61% of them present only once. Sample: blood. These receptors were collected from a man aged 40-49 years in good health.

V usage is TRBV7-2 and J usage is TRBJ1-2, with D unresolved. The CDR3 covers 16 residues. Germline V gene lookup returns CDR1 SGHTA and CDR2 FQGNSA. Trimming left V 4 bases short and J 0 bases short, with 15 bases between. The CDR3 region has the DNA TGTGCCAGCAGCTCCCGTTTGGCCCAAGCTAACTATGGCTACACCTTC. This translates into CASSSRLAQANYGYTF.

The genes are TRBV20-1 and TRBJ2-7; D is possibly TRBD2 (5 bases). Trimming took off 3 bases at V and 1 base at J, with 16 bases between the two ends. CDR1 DFQATT and CDR2 SNEGSKA come from the germline V gene (reference sequence). The CDR3 is 15 amino acids. The CDR3 loop reads CSARWFGSGSYEQYF. Written as DNA, the CDR3 is TGCAGTGCTAGGTGGTTTGGGTCGGGGTCCTACGAGCAGTACTTC.

This sequence joins TRBV28 and TRBJ1-2, with TRBD1 identical over 7 bases. V shed 2 bases, J shed 0 bases, and the junction held 6 bases outside the gene matches. The CDR3 length is 16 residues. The germline CDR1 and CDR2 sequences are MDHEN and SYDVKM. Here the CDR3 DNA reads TGTGCCAGCAGTTTAGAGGGACAGTCAGCTAACTATGGCTACACCTTC. It translates to CASSLEGQSANYGYTF.

The chain uses TRBV5-1 and TRBJ2-1; TRBD1 matches 9 bases. The trim removed 1 base at V and 6 bases at J, leaving 2 bases unmatched. The CDR3 covers 14 residues. In germline, CDR1 is SGHRS, CDR2 YFSETQ. The CDR3 DNA sequence: TGCGCCAGCAGCTTGACAGGGGGCCTCAATGAGCAGTTCTTC. Its translation is CASSLTGGLNEQFF. The full variable domain, its missing parts supplied by reference TRBV5-1 and TRBJ2-1, is KAGVTQTPRYLIKTRGQQVTLSCSPISGHRSVSWYQQTPGQGLQFLFEYFSETQRNKGNFPGRFSGRQFSNSRSEMNVSTLELGDSALYLCASSLTGGLNEQFFGPGTRLTVL.

This clonotype was observed a few times. The chain employs TRBV5-1 and TRBJ2-7; the D gene could be TRBD1 or TRBD2 (5 bases each). Germline V gives CDR1 SGHRS, CDR2 YFSETQ. This CDR3 has 15 residues. Between the trimmed V and J ends, which lost 2 bases and 0 bases, there was a span of 12 bases. The CDR3 region has the DNA TGCGCCAGCAGCTTCGGACTGACAGACTCCTACGAGCAGTACTTC. Amino acid sequence: CASSFGLTDSYEQYF.

The V call is TRBV29-1, the J call TRBJ1-4; unclear D gene. V lost 7 bases to trimming and J lost 6 bases, with 15 bases between them. The germline CDR1 and CDR2 sequences are SQVTM and ANQGSEA. This CDR3 comprises 13 residues. CDR3 in amino acids: CSARRGSDEKLFF. The CDR3 region has the DNA TGCAGCGCTCGACGGGGATCGGATGAAAAACTGTTTTTT.

V and J are TRBV20-1 and TRBJ2-7, with 12 bases identical to TRBD2. J lost 0 bases, V lost 5 bases, and 14 bases had no gene match. Germline CDR1 is DFQATT and CDR2 is SNEGSKA (reference sequence). This CDR3 region has 18 residues. CDR3 amino acids: CSARTRASGGGSSYEQYF. The CDR3 nucleotides read TGCAGTGCTCGAACAAGGGCTAGCGGGGGGGGGAGCTCCTACGAGCAGTACTTC.

The gene calls are TRBV12-3 or TRBV12-4 and TRBJ1-1; TRBD1 might be the D (6 bases). Trimming stripped 7 bases from V and 7 bases from J, with 16 bases between. CDR3 size: 13 residues. This CDR3 reads CASIPDSPREAFF. The CDR3 coding sequence is TGTGCCAGCATCCCGGACAGTCCGCGTGAAGCTTTCTTT.

V usage is TRBV4-1 and J usage is TRBJ2-7; 7 nucleotides line up with TRBD1. The V and J ends lost 0 bases and 0 bases, in that order; junction bases with no gene match: 8. Germline V gene data show CDR1 as MGHRA and CDR2 as YSYEKL. The CDR3 consists of 17 residues. The CDR3 DNA sequence: TGCGCCAGCAGCCAAGATTTCGGACAGGCTTTCTCCTACGAGCAGTACTTC. It is translated as CASSQDFGQAFSYEQYF.

This clonotype came up a few times. The gene calls are TRBV7-9 and TRBJ2-7; no definite D call. The CDR3 consists of 14 residues. Germline V gene lookup returns CDR1 SEHNR and CDR2 FQNEAQ (reference sequence). The V and J ends lost 3 bases and 3 bases respectively, with 12 bases between them. CDR3 sequence: CASSLSTLGYEQYF. In nucleotides, the CDR3 is TGTGCCAGCAGCTTGTCGACCCTTGGCTACGAGCAGTACTTC.

J is TRBJ2-3 and V is TRBV7-2, with TRBD2 identical over 11 bases. Germline V gene data show CDR1 as SGHTA and CDR2 as FQGNSA. The V segment lost 2 bases and the J segment 6 bases; nucleotides outside the gene matches: 13. The CDR3 is 18 residues long. CDR3 loop: CASSLLPTSGTQGDTQYF. The CDR3 DNA follows: TGTGCCAGCAGCTTACTCCCGACTAGCGGGACCCAGGGGGATACGCAGTATTTT. Variable domain in full (rest from reference TRBV7-2 and TRBJ2-3): GAGVSQSPSNKVTEKGKDVELRCDPISGHTALYWYRQSLGQGLEFLIYFQGNSAPDKSGLPSDRFSAERTGGSVSTLTIQRTQQEDSAVYLCASSLLPTSGTQGDTQYFGPGTRLTVL.

This clonotype was picked up a small number of times. This chain joins TRBV6-5 and TRBJ1-4; possible D gene TRBD1, 5 bases. This CDR3 has 16 amino acids. Trimming took 0 bases from V and 3 from J, leaving 11 bases between them. Germline V gene data show CDR1 as MNHEY and CDR2 as SVGAGI. This CDR3 is CASSYSWGPPNEKLFF. CDR3 DNA: TGTGCCAGCAGTTACTCATGGGGCCCCCCTAATGAAAAACTGTTTTTT.

This clonotype was recorded a few times. The chain is built from TRBV12-3 or TRBV12-4 and TRBJ1-2; D unresolved. Trimming took 6 bases from V and 6 from J, leaving 14 bases between them. This CDR3 region has 13 residues. DNA for the CDR3: TGTGCCAGCAGCCCGGTGGTTGGGGATGGCTACACCTTC. This codes for CASSPVVGDGYTF.

The chain links TRBV5-1 to TRBJ2-1, with 11 bases that match TRBD1. V lost 0 bases and J lost 10; bases outside the gene matches: 3. This CDR3 comprises 14 residues. CDR1 SGHRS and CDR2 YFSETQ come from the germline V gene. The CDR3 reads CASSLGTGGIEQFF. The DNA for the CDR3 is TGCGCCAGCAGCTTGGGGACAGGGGGCATCGAGCAGTTCTTC.

V and J are TRBV24-1 and TRBJ1-2; D perhaps matches TRBD1 (5 bases). Germline values: CDR1 KGHDR, CDR2 SFDVKD. This CDR3 is 15 amino acids long. The V end was cut by 4 bases, the J end by 7 bases, with 18 bases between. The CDR3 sequence is CATSDKQGIRSGYTF. In DNA form, the CDR3 reads TGTGCCACCAGTGACAAGCAGGGAATCAGGAGTGGCTACACCTTC.

As for this clonotype: A read error may account for a junction end that differs from germline. The rearrangement joins TRBV20-1 to TRBJ2-1; TRBD2 is a possible D gene (6 bases). The length of the CDR3 is 14 residues. Germline V gene data show CDR1 as DFQATT and CDR2 as SNEGSKA (reference sequence). CDR3 DNA sequence: TGCAGTGCTATACCCGGGACTCACTCCTACGAGCAGTACTTT. It yields the protein CSAIPGTHSYEQYF.

This clonotype occurred once. The chain recombines TRBV5-8 with TRBJ1-1, with 10 bases that match TRBD1. V trimming: 10 bases; J trimming: 5 bases; junction bases outside the gene matches: 11. Germline CDR1 is SGHTS and CDR2 is YDEGEE. The CDR3 covers 14 residues. In DNA form, the CDR3 reads TGTGCCGGACAAAGACAGGGGGCGCGGACTGAAGCTTTCTTT. Translated, it gives CAGQRQGARTEAFF.

This chain joins TRBV4-1 and TRBJ2-4; 8 nucleotides match TRBD1. Germline V CDR1 and CDR2: MGHRA, YSYEKL. V lost 0 bases, J lost 1 base, and 8 bases stayed unmatched. This CDR3 has 18 residues. CDR3 sequence: CASSQERNRGSAKNIQYF. In DNA form, the CDR3 reads TGCGCCAGCAGCCAAGAGCGCAACAGGGGGTCGGCCAAAAACATTCAGTACTTC.